The rows below give T cell receptor beta chains drawn from one sample of a study of blood T cell dynamics during melanoma immunotherapy. Clones were read by immunoSEQ multiplex PCR, and TCRdb kept only the in-frame ones, dropping some. The sample lists some 4,400 clones, more than 75% occurring once. Sequenced material: blood, taken from a patient treated with checkpoint blockade. The receptor source for this set is a human donor with melanoma. Each CDR3 is given with its conserved first and last residue. D genes are given only for firm matches. Where a row states a size, it is once, few, many or the class of an expanded clone; other rows omit it.

v_call,d_call,clone_size,j_call,cdr3_nt,cdr3_aa
TRBV2,NA,NA,TRBJ1-2,TGTGCCAGCAGTGAAAAAGGTGGCTGGGGCTACACCTTC,CASSEKGGWGYTF
TRBV4-3,NA,NA,TRBJ2-7,TGCGCCAGCAGCCAAGAGTGGAGGGGAGTAGTGTACGAGCAGTACTTC,CASSQEWRGVVYEQYF
TRBV5-1,NA,NA,TRBJ2-7,TGCGCCAGCAGCTTGGTAGGAGACGAGCAGTACTTC,CASSLVGDEQYF
TRBV15,NA,NA,TRBJ1-5,TGTGCCACCAGCTGGGAACAAAATAGCAATCAGCCCCAGCATTTT,CATSWEQNSNQPQHF
TRBV15,NA,NA,TRBJ2-5,TGTGCCACCAGCAGAGATAGTGGCGAGGGGGAGACCCAGTACTTC,CATSRDSGEGETQYF
TRBV18,TRBD2,NA,TRBJ2-6,TGTGCCAGCTTCCCGACGTTGGGACTAGCGAGCTCTGGGGCCAACGTCCTGACTTTC,CASFPTLGLASSGANVLTF
TRBV10-1,NA,NA,TRBJ2-2,TGCGCCAGCAGTGATTTGGGGGACCAAGACACCGGGGAGCTGTTTTTT,CASSDLGDQDTGELFF
TRBV27,NA,once,TRBJ2-7,TGTGCCAGCAGTGAGGGGCTGGGAACCTACGAGCAGTACTTC,CASSEGLGTYEQYF
TRBV11-1,NA,NA,TRBJ2-1,TGTGCCAGCAGCTTAGTTGGGGGGTCGAGGGAGCAGTTCTTC,CASSLVGGSREQFF
TRBV10-2,NA,NA,TRBJ2-5,TGCGCCAGCAGTGAGTGGGGGGTCGAGACCCAGTACTTC,CASSEWGVETQYF
TRBV28,TRBD2,NA,TRBJ2-1,TGTGCCAGCAGTTTAGGGGGACTAAAGGCTCTTGAGCAGTTCTTC,CASSLGGLKALEQFF
TRBV11-3,NA,NA,TRBJ2-1,TGTGCCAGCAGCTTAGAAGGCGGTCCCCCGGAGTTCTTC,CASSLEGGPPEFF
TRBV10-3,NA,NA,TRBJ2-3,TGTGCCATCAGCGCCCCCGGCTCCACAGATACGCAGTATTTT,CAISAPGSTDTQYF
TRBV11-3,TRBD2,NA,TRBJ2-5,TGTGCCAGCAGCTTAGGCCTAGCGGGGGCCCAAGAGACCCAATACTTC,CASSLGLAGAQETQYF
TRBV14,TRBD1,NA,TRBJ2-5,TGTGCCAGCAGCTCCCTTACAGGGGCCGCCGAGACCCAGTACTTC,CASSSLTGAAETQYF
TRBV9,NA,NA,TRBJ2-2,TGTGCCAGCAGCGTAGGGACTACTCCCGGGGGGGAGCTGTTTTTT,CASSVGTTPGGELFF
TRBV6-6,TRBD1,NA,TRBJ1-1,TGTGCCAGCAGTTACTCGACAGGGGGCACTGAAGCTTTCTTT,CASSYSTGGTEAFF
TRBV7-2,TRBD2,NA,TRBJ2-1,TGTGCCAGCAGCTTATGGAGGTTGGGCGGGAGTCCGTCCTACAATGAGCAGTTCTTC,CASSLWRLGGSPSYNEQFF
TRBV10-3,TRBD1,NA,TRBJ1-1,TGTGCCATCAGCGTACAGGGGGCGCCGGGTGAAGCTTTCTTT,CAISVQGAPGEAFF
TRBV7-2,TRBD2,NA,TRBJ2-7,TGTGCCAGCAGCCCCACTAGCGGAACAACCTACGAGCAGTACTTC,CASSPTSGTTYEQYF
TRBV27,TRBD1,few,TRBJ2-3,TGTGCCAGCAGTTTTGGACAGGGGGCTGGGGAAGATACGCAGTATTTT,CASSFGQGAGEDTQYF
TRBV19,NA,NA,TRBJ2-7,TGTGCCAGTAGTATTGGCAGGGGCTACGAGCAGTACTTC,CASSIGRGYEQYF
TRBV2,NA,once,TRBJ2-2,TGTGCCAGCAGTTCCGGGCCAAACACCGGGGAGCTGTTTTTT,CASSSGPNTGELFF
TRBV11-2,TRBD1,NA,TRBJ2-5,TGTGCCAGCAGCGTTGGGACAGCCTCACAAGAGACCCAGTACTTC,CASSVGTASQETQYF
TRBV6-5,TRBD1,NA,TRBJ2-5,TGTGCCAGCAGCCGAAGGGTGGACAGGGAAGAGACCCAGTACTTC,CASSRRVDREETQYF
TRBV5-1,NA,NA,TRBJ2-7,TGCGCCAGCAGCTTGGTGTCAGGCGAGGCCTACGAGCAGTACTTC,CASSLVSGEAYEQYF
TRBV9,NA,NA,TRBJ2-3,TGTGCCAGCAGCGTAGATGTCTGGGGTAGCACAGATACGCAGTATTTT,CASSVDVWGSTDTQYF
TRBV28,NA,NA,TRBJ1-2,TGTGCCAGCAGTTTACACACTAACTATGGCTACACCTTC,CASSLHTNYGYTF
TRBV5-5,NA,NA,TRBJ1-2,TGTGCCAGCAGCTGGGAGGGCGAGGGGAGGCATGGCTACACCTTC,CASSWEGEGRHGYTF
TRBV10-3,NA,NA,TRBJ2-2,TGTGCCATCAGTGAGTCGCTTAACACCGGGGAGCTGTTTTTT,CAISESLNTGELFF
TRBV5-6,NA,NA,TRBJ2-3,TGTGCCAGCAGCTTGGAATTTAGCGGCACAGATACGCAGTATTTT,CASSLEFSGTDTQYF
TRBV4-1,NA,NA,TRBJ2-7,TGCGCCAGCAGCCAGGATCCGGGAAGGTCGATTTACGAGCAGTACTTC,CASSQDPGRSIYEQYF
TRBV19,NA,NA,TRBJ1-2,TGTGCCAGTAGTATTGACAGCCCCTATGGCTACACCTTC,CASSIDSPYGYTF
TRBV10-3,NA,once,TRBJ2-1,TGTGCCATCAGTGCAGCGGCGTCGGGCTCTGAGCAGTTCTTC,CAISAAASGSEQFF
TRBV6-1,NA,NA,TRBJ2-7,TGTGCCAGCAGTGAAGCGCTTAGTATTACAGGGATCGAGCAGTACTTC,CASSEALSITGIEQYF
TRBV19,NA,NA,TRBJ1-5,TGTGCCAGTAGTACGGTACGACATCAGCCCCAGCATTTT,CASSTVRHQPQHF
TRBV7-2,TRBD2,NA,TRBJ2-3,TGTGCCAGCAGCACTGGGGGGGGTAGAGAGACAGATACGCAGTATTTT,CASSTGGGRETDTQYF
TRBV7-2,NA,NA,TRBJ2-1,TGTGCCAGCAGCCCTTTAAGGCGACAGGATGAGCAGTTCTTC,CASSPLRRQDEQFF
TRBV6-4,TRBD1,NA,TRBJ2-1,TGTGCCAGCAGTTACAGGGGGCAAGAGGACAATGAGCAGTTCTTC,CASSYRGQEDNEQFF
TRBV5-4,TRBD1,NA,TRBJ1-4,TGCGCCAGCAGCTTGGCCCCGAAAGGACAGGGCTTGGATGAAAAACTGTTTTTT,CASSLAPKGQGLDEKLFF
TRBV7-2,TRBD1,NA,TRBJ1-2,TGTGCCAGCAGCTTAGAGGCAGGGGGGTATGGCTACACCTTC,CASSLEAGGYGYTF
TRBV14,NA,NA,TRBJ2-1,TGTGCCAGCAGCCAAGAAGGTACTACTGAGCAGTTCTTC,CASSQEGTTEQFF
TRBV9,NA,NA,TRBJ2-7,TGTGCCAGCAGCGTGGGATCGGGGAACGAGCAGTACTTC,CASSVGSGNEQYF
TRBV7-6,NA,NA,TRBJ2-2,TGTGCCAGCAGCTTAGGGATCAGGGATTACACTGGGGAGCTGTTTTTT,CASSLGIRDYTGELFF
TRBV21-1,NA,NA,TRBJ1-3,TGTGCCAGCAGCCCCCGGGACCGCCGCTTT,CASSPRDRRF
TRBV28,TRBD1,NA,TRBJ1-2,TGTGCCAGCAGCCAGGGACAGTATGGCTACACCTTC,CASSQGQYGYTF
TRBV27,TRBD2,NA,TRBJ2-7,TGTGCCAGCAGTTCACCCCGGGGACTAGCGGGAGCGGCGGTTTCCTACGAGCAGTACTTC,CASSSPRGLAGAAVSYEQYF
TRBV18,NA,few,TRBJ1-1,TGTGCCAGCTCACCACAGGGAGGAACTGAAGCTTTCTTT,CASSPQGGTEAFF
TRBV19,TRBD1,NA,TRBJ1-3,TGTGCCAGTAGTACGCAGGGGGAAAGAGCCGTAAACACCATATATTTT,CASSTQGERAVNTIYF
TRBV5-1,TRBD1,NA,TRBJ2-7,TGCGCCAGCAGCTTGGGGGGGACAGCAAGTGATTACGAGCAGTACTTC,CASSLGGTASDYEQYF
TRBV5-1,NA,NA,TRBJ1-5,TGCGCCAGCAGCTTCGGGGGTCTCAATCAGCCCCAGCATTTT,CASSFGGLNQPQHF
TRBV7-6,NA,NA,TRBJ2-7,TGTGCCAGCAGCTTAGGTTTGGGCGACGAGCAGTACTTC,CASSLGLGDEQYF
TRBV18,NA,NA,TRBJ1-3,TGTGCCAGCTCACCACTCTTCCCGCGACAGACTCTCAACGACCTCTCCCCCAACACCATATATTTT,CASSPLFPRQTLNDLSPNTIYF
TRBV4-2,NA,NA,TRBJ1-4,TGTGCCAGCAGCCCCAGAACGGGGGCCTTTAATGAAAAACTGTTTTTT,CASSPRTGAFNEKLFF